This TCR beta chain appears in the sequencing data of a study of T cell responses to AZD1222 COVID-19 vaccine. Notes on the study in general: It should be noted that donors were predominantly white British and more often female, and clonal diversity was possibly underestimated. Two AZD1222 administrations were followed by greater Spike-specific TCR breadth and depth. Reports indicate that nearly half of spike-specific TCRs are directed at unmutated variant regions. CD4 TCRs covered the whole spike, strongest at regions 160-218 and 743-854.

Sequencing used immunoSEQ multiplex PCR; TCRdb keeps in-frame clones, though not all of them. Among about 150,000 clones, over 75% were seen once, and the ten largest hold 1.5% to 2%. Concerning this clone itself: Its antigen remains unknown.

The sequence was collected from an adult in good health. The input for sequencing was peripheral blood, taken on day 0 of AZD1222 vaccination.

The CDR3 spells CASSFTSGSRETQYF. The CDR3 coding sequence is TGTGCCAGCAGCTTCACTAGCGGGAGTCGGGAGACCCAGTACTTC. The chain joins TRBV28 to TRBJ2-5; TRBD2 matches at 11 bases. Germline CDR1 and CDR2: MDHEN and SYDVKM. The CDR3 totals 15 residues. V lost 6 bases and J lost 5; bases outside the gene matches: 8.